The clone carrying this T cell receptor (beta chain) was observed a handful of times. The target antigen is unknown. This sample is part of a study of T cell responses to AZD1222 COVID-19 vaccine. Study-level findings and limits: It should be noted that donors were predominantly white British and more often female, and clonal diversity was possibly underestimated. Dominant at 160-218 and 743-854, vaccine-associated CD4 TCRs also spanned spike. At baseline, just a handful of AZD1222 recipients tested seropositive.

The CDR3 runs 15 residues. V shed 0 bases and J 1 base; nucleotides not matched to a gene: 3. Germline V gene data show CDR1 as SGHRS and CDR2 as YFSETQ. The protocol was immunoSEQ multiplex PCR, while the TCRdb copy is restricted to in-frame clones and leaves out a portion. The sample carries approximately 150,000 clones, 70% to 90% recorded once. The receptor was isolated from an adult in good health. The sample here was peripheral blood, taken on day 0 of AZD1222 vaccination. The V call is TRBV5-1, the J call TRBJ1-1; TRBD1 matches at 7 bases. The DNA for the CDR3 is TGCGCCAGCAGCTTGGGGGGACAGAAGAACACTGAAGCTTTCTTT. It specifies CASSLGGQKNTEAFF.